This T cell receptor beta chain stems from a study of control samples from healthy donors and cancer patients. Profiled with immunoSEQ multiplex PCR; TCRdb holds only in-frame clones, not every one. The sample lists 100,000 to 110,000 clones, more than 75% seen once, with 15% to 20% in the top ten. This clone was counted only a few times. The CDR3 has 14 amino acids. J was trimmed by 3 bases and V by 3 bases; bases with no gene match: 4. Germline V gives CDR1 SGDLS, CDR2 YYNGEE. The receptor was isolated from a woman in her forties or fifties in good health. Sequencing was performed on blood. The rearrangement links TRBV9 to TRBJ2-7, with 9 bases matching TRBD2. The CDR3 region is CASSGRRGGYEQYF. In DNA, the CDR3 is TGTGCCAGCAGCGGACGGCGGGGGGGCTACGAGCAGTACTTC.